Below, 9 T cell receptor beta chains from the same sample are listed, as sequenced in a study of shared clonotypes between healthy human individuals. Here immunoSEQ multiplex PCR was the method, and the copy in TCRdb shows in-frame clones only, minus some. The data contain approximately 530,000 clones, 90% to 96% of them singletons. The specimen sequenced was naive CD4+ T cells sorted from blood. Noted subset: CD45RA+ positively selected. The receptors here all came from a woman in her 30s in good health.

The genes are TRBV13 and TRBJ2-1, with TRBD2 identical over 7 bases. After removal of 1 base from V and 3 bases from J, the junction contained 3 bases not matched to a gene. Per germline, CDR1 PRHDT and CDR2 FYEKMQ (reference sequence). The CDR3 runs to 15 residues. CDR3 nucleotides: TGTGCCAGCAGCTTAGAGGGGACTAACTACAATGAGCAGTTCTTC. It specifies CASSLEGTNYNEQFF.

The rearrangement joins TRBV6-5 to TRBJ2-7, with 8 positions matching TRBD2. V shed 10 bases, J shed 7 bases, and the junction held 6 bases outside the gene matches. The CDR3 spans 11 residues. Germline-derived CDR1 and CDR2 are MNHEY and SVGAGI. The CDR3 sequence: CATGRAGEQYF. The CDR3 coding sequence is TGTGCCACCGGGAGGGCGGGGGAGCAGTACTTC.

This chain links TRBV4-1 with TRBJ1-5; 12 bases map to TRBD1. The CDR3 loop spans 16 amino acids. With V trimmed by 1 base and J by 7 bases, 5 bases remained unmatched. CDR1 is MGHRA and CDR2 is YSYEKL in the germline V gene. The CDR3 protein is CASSQGGQGARQPQHF. The CDR3 coding sequence is TGCGCCAGCAGCCAAGGGGGACAGGGGGCACGGCAGCCCCAGCATTTT.

The chain carries TRBV30 and TRBJ2-5; 9 nucleotides align to TRBD1. Gene TRBJ2-7 matches the end of the DNA better, so the J call may be wrong. The CDR3 is made up of 14 amino acids. Germline V gene data show CDR1 as GTSNPN and CDR2 as SVGIG (reference sequence). CDR3 region: CAWGSGTGNHEQYF. CDR3 nucleotide sequence: TGTGCCTGGGGGTCAGGGACAGGGAACCACGAGCAGTACTTC.

This chain connects TRBV2 to TRBJ2-3, with no clear D. Germline V gene sequence: CDR1 SNHLY, CDR2 FYNNEI. CDR3 length equals 11 residues. The ends were cut back, 2 bases at V and 4 bases at J, with 1 base in the middle. The CDR3 DNA sequence: TGTGCCAGCAGTGAATCAGATACGCAGTATTTT. Encoded protein: CASSESDTQYF.

This clone showed up just once. The J gene is TRBJ1-2, the V gene TRBV7-2; D unclear. The length of the CDR3 is 15 residues. The ends were cut back, 3 bases at V and 3 bases at J, with 14 bases in the middle. Germline CDR1 is SGHTA and CDR2 is FQGNSA. The CDR3, as DNA: TGTGCCAGCAGCTTGCGGGGTGGCGGTGACTATGGCTACACCTTC. It specifies CASSLRGGGDYGYTF.

The chain uses TRBV5-8 and TRBJ2-7; D perhaps matches TRBD2 (6 bases). CDR3 size: 14 residues. The V gene's germline CDR1 is SGHTS and CDR2 YDEGEE. Trimming cost V 6 bases and J 2 bases, with 15 bases left between them. The CDR3 protein is CASKSGRPPYEQYF. The CDR3 bases are TGTGCCAGCAAATCGGGGAGGCCGCCCTACGAGCAGTACTTC.

This clone was observed once. The chain is built from TRBV5-1 and TRBJ2-7; tentatively, D is TRBD1 or TRBD2 (6 bases each). The CDR3 is 15 amino acids. Germline loops: CDR1 SGHRS, CDR2 YFSETQ. V shed 4 bases and J shed 2 bases, with 16 bases lying between them. The CDR3 spells CASSGGGSQTYEQYF. The CDR3 bases are TGCGCCAGCAGCGGAGGGGGGTCACAGACCTACGAGCAGTACTTC.

The chain joins TRBV27 to TRBJ1-2; a weak D match, TRBD1 (6 bases). This CDR3 region has 13 residues. Trimming stripped 8 bases from V and 4 bases from J, with 14 bases between. The germline gives CDR1 MNHEY, CDR2 SMNVEV (reference sequence). Here the CDR3 reads CASRRTGIYGYTF. The CDR3 DNA reads TGTGCCAGCCGCAGAACAGGGATCTATGGCTACACCTTC.